What follows is one T cell receptor beta chain and its context. No antigen is known for it. A read error may account for a junction end that differs from germline. These data come from a study of glioma-infiltrating T cells. Overall study results and limits: CDR3 overlap between tissue and blood was very small.

CDR3 length equals 10 residues. In germline, CDR1 is PRHDT, CDR2 FYEKMQ (reference sequence). Amplification of TCR alpha and beta CDR3 regions from RNA used iRepertoire nested multiplex PCR. TCRdb re-called the multiplex PCR reads with MiXCR, one entry per CDR3 protein. The sample lists some 120,000 distinct CDR3 sequences, about 23% occurring once. Sequenced sample: glioma tissue, nonneoplastic brain tissue, or PBMCs (not recorded which). This receptor was taken from a human donor with low-grade glioma or glioblastoma, undergoing nonglioma brain surgery, or in good health (not recorded which). This chain connects TRBV13 to TRBJ2-3; D may be TRBD1 (5 bases). In nucleotides, the CDR3 is TGTGCCCGCCGTGGGGCGCCGCCGTCTTTT. Translating gives CARRGAPPSF.